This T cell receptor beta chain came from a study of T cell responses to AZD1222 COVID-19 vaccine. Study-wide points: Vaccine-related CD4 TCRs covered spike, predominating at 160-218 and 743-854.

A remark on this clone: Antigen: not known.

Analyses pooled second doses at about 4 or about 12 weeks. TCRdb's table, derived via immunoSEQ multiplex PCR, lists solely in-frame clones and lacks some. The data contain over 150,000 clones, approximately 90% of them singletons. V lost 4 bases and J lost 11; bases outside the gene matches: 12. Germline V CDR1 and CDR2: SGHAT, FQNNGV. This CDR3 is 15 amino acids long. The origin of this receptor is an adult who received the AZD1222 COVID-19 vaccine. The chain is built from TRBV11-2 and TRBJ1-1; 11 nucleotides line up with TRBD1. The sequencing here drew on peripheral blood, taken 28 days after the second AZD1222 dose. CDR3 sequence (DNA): TGTGCCAGCAGCTCACTACCGGGACAGGGGGAGGAGGCTTTCTTT. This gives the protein CASSSLPGQGEEAFF.